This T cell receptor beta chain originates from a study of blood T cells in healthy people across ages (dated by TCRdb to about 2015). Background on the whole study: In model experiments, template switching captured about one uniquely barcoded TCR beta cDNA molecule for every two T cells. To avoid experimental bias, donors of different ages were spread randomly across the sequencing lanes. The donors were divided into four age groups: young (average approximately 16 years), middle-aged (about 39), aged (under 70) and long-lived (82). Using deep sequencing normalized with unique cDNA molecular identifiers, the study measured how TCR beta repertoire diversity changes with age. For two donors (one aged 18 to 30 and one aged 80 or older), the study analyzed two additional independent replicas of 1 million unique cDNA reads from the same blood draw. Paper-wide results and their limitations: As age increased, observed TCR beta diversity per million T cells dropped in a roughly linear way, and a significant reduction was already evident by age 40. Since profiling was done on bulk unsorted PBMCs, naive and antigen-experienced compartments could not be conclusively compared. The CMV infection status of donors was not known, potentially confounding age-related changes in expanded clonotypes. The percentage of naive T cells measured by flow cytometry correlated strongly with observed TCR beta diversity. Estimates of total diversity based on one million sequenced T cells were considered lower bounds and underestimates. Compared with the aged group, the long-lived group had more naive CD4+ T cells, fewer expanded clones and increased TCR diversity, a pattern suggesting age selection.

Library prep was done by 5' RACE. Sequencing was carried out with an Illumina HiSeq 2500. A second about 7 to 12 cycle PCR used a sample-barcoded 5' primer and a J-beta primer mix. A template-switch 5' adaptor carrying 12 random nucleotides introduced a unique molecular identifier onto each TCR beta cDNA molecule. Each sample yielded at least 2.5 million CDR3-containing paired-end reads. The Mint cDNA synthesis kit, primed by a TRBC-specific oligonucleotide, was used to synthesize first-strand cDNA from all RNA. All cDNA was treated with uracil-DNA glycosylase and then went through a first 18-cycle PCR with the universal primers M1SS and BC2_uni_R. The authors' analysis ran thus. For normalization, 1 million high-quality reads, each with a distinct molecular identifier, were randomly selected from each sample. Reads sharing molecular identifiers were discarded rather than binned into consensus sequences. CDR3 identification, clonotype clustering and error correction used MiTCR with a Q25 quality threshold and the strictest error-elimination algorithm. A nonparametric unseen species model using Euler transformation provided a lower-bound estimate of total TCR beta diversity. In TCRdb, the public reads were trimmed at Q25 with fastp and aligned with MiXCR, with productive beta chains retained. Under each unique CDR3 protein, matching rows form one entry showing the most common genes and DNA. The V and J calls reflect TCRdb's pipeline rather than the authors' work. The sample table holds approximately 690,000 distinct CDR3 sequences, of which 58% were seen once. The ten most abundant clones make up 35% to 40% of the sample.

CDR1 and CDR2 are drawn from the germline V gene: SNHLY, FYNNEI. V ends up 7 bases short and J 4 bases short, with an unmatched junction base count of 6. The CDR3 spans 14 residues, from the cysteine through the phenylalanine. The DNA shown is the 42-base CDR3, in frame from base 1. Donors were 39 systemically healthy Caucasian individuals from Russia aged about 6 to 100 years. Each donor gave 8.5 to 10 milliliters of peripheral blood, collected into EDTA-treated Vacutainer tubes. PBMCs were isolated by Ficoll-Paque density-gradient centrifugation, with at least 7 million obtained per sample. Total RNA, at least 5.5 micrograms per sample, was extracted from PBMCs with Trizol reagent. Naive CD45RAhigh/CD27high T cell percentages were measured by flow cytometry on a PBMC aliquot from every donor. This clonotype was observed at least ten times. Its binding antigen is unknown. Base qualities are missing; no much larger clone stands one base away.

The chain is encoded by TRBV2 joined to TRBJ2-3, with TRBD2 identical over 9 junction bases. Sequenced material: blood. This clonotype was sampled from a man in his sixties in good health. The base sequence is TGTGCCAGCAATAAGCGGGGGGTGGCAGATACGCAGTATTTT. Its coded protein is CASNKRGVADTQYF.